This TCR beta chain was documented in a study of T-cell reconstitution after alpha-beta-depleted transplantation in children. Overall study results and limits: Surviving recipient T cells and thymic progenitors underlay high day-60 TCRbeta diversity in some patients. Reports say that about two months after transplant, the alpha-beta T cells came out of several hundred graft clones that had expanded. One year post-transplant, T-cell counts and diversity were largely derived from T cells produced anew.

V gave up 6 bases and J gave up 0 bases; unmatched junction bases: 4. Germline loops: CDR1 SNHLY, CDR2 FYNNEI. The CDR3 has 16 residues. For this clonotype: Its antigen is not known.

Unique molecular identifiers were used to barcode this TCRbeta library. One entry per CDR3 protein, called by TCRdb with MiXCR from the PCR reads. The sample lists a few hundred thousand distinct CDR3 sequences, about a sixth occurring once. This chain links TRBV2 with TRBJ2-6, with TRBD1 identical over 8 bases. The receptor's source is a boy younger than two who had a stem cell transplant for Wiskott-Aldrich syndrome, so the T cells may come from the graft donor. The specimen was PBMCs, mostly from graft donor cells, collected 360 days after TCRalphabeta/CD19-depleted stem cell transplant. The CDR3 protein is CASRGDRSSGANVLTF. The CDR3 nucleotides read TGTGCCAGCAGGGGGGACAGGAGCTCTGGGGCCAACGTCCTGACTTTC.